One sample yielded the 14 T cell receptor beta chains listed below, sequenced in a study of beta chain features in type 1 diabetes. Reverse transcribing all isolated RNA meant expressed TCRB transcripts were sequenced. Clones were sequenced by immunoSEQ multiplex PCR, and TCRdb holds only the in-frame ones, with some missing. Here the sample spans hundreds of thousands of clones, 15% being singletons. The sample consisted of naive CD4+ T cells from blood. The receptor source for this set is a man aged 18 to 35 in good health.

V is TRBV15 and J is TRBJ1-5; 8 nucleotides align to TRBD1. The CDR3 has 16 amino acids. The V and J ends lost 0 bases and 4 bases, in that order; junction bases with no gene match: 5. Per germline, CDR1 LNHNV and CDR2 YYDKDF (reference sequence). The CDR3 loop is CATSREGQALNQPQHF. In nucleotides, the CDR3 is TGTGCCACCAGCAGAGAGGGACAGGCATTAAATCAGCCCCAGCATTTT. The full variable domain, with the rest looked up from reference TRBV15 and TRBJ1-5, is DAMVIQNPRYQVTQFGKPVTLSCSQTLNHNVMYWYQQKSSQAPKLLFHYYDKDFNNEADTPDNFQSRRPNTSFCFLDIRSPGLGDTAMYLCATSREGQALNQPQHFGDGTRLSIL.

This rearrangement joins TRBV4-2 to TRBJ2-2; D gene unclear. Trimming left V 4 bases short and J 1 base short, with 4 bases between. This CDR3 region has 13 residues. Germline V CDR1 and CDR2: LGHNA, YNFKEQ. In nucleotides, the CDR3 is TGTGCCAGCAGCCCGGAGAACACCGGGGAGCTGTTTTTT. The encoded protein is CASSPENTGELFF.

The J gene is TRBJ1-6, the V gene TRBV9; a weak D match, TRBD1 (6 bases). Per germline, CDR1 SGDLS and CDR2 YYNGEE. The V end was cut by 4 bases, the J end by 5 bases, with 16 bases between. This CDR3 is built from 16 residues. DNA for the CDR3: TGTGCCAGCAGCCCGACCCCGGGACAAGATAATTCACCCCTCCACTTT. As protein: CASSPTPGQDNSPLHF.

This chain links TRBV6-6 with TRBJ1-2; D remains ambiguous. CDR1 MNHNY and CDR2 SVGAGI come from the germline V gene (reference sequence). The CDR3 sequence is 14 residues long. V was trimmed by 6 bases and J by 4 bases, leaving 15 bases between them. In DNA, the CDR3 is TGTGCCAGCAGCACAGCCCGGGAGCCCTATGGCTACACCTTC. Residues: CASSTAREPYGYTF.

This clone was observed a handful of times. This chain uses TRBV15 with TRBJ2-5; TRBD2 matches 7 bases. The CDR3 contains 14 residues. The germline V gene encodes CDR1 LNHNV and CDR2 YYDKDF (reference sequence). Trimming took 3 bases from V and 4 from J; bases not matched to a gene: 5. The CDR3 reads CATSSGGGRETQYF. CDR3 in DNA: TGTGCCACCAGCAGCGGCGGGGGTCGAGAGACCCAGTACTTC.

This clone was recorded a few times. The chain joins TRBV29-1 to TRBJ2-7; 8 nucleotides line up with TRBD1. CDR3 size: 14 residues. The ends lost 4 bases at V and 2 bases at J; junction bases unmatched: 7. The germline gives CDR1 SQVTM, CDR2 ANQGSEA. The CDR3 sequence: CSVGGQGSPYEQYF. The CDR3, as DNA: TGCAGCGTTGGAGGACAGGGAAGTCCCTACGAGCAGTACTTC.

The J gene is TRBJ2-3, the V gene TRBV11-1; a possible D gene is TRBD1 (6 bases). The V end was cut by 3 bases, the J end by 1 base, with 8 bases between. There are 14 residues in the CDR3. The germline V gene encodes CDR1 SGHAT and CDR2 FQDESV (reference sequence). The CDR3 region has the DNA TGTGCCAGCAGCTTGGGGGCTGGCACAGATACGCAGTATTTT. Amino acids: CASSLGAGTDTQYF.

V gene TRBV7-9 combines with J gene TRBJ2-7; TRBD2 agrees at 7 bases. Unmatched junction bases numbered 9, after V lost 4 bases and J lost 3 bases. The germline CDR1 and CDR2 sequences are SEHNR and FQNEAQ (reference sequence). This CDR3 comprises 15 residues. CDR3 DNA: TGTGCCAGCAGCTCATGGCTAGCGGAAAACTACGAGCAGTACTTC. As protein: CASSSWLAENYEQYF.

This clone was picked up a small number of times. The genes are TRBV15 and TRBJ1-2; D call uncertain. Per the germline V gene, CDR1 is LNHNV and CDR2 is YYDKDF (reference sequence). V dropped 0 bases and J dropped 8 bases, with 16 bases sitting between them. This CDR3 contains 15 residues. The CDR3 DNA reads as TGTGCCACCAGCAGAGATGTTCGGCCTCCCCGGGGCTACACCTTC. Residues: CATSRDVRPPRGYTF.

The chain recombines TRBV4-1 with TRBJ1-4; TRBD1 matches 8 bases. The V gene end was trimmed by 6 bases and the J gene end by 4 bases; junction bases not matched to a gene: 16. The CDR3 length is 18 residues. CDR1 and CDR2 from the germline V gene are MGHRA and YSYEKL. The CDR3 DNA sequence: TGCGCCAGCAGACCTACAGGGGGATGGGGAATTTATAATGAAAAACTGTTTTTT. It encodes CASRPTGGWGIYNEKLFF.

The chain links TRBV10-3 to TRBJ1-2; 8 bases fit TRBD1. V was clipped by 2 bases and J by 2 bases; unmatched bases: 4. This CDR3 region has 15 residues. The germline V gene has CDR1 ENHRY and CDR2 SYGVKD. The CDR3 DNA follows: TGTGCCATCAGTGAGGGGGACAGGCCCAACTATGGCTACACCTTC. This gives the protein CAISEGDRPNYGYTF.

The chain employs TRBV2 and TRBJ2-1; 11 bases match TRBD1. The CDR3 spans 14 residues. In germline, CDR1 is SNHLY, CDR2 FYNNEI. V dropped 7 bases and J dropped 6; count of bases not matched to a gene: 5. This CDR3 reads CASNGQGAFNEQFF. CDR3 nucleotide sequence: TGTGCCAGCAACGGACAGGGGGCCTTCAATGAGCAGTTCTTC.

CDR3 sequence reads: CASSPGQGDYGYTF. The DNA of the CDR3 is TGTGCCAGCAGCCCGGGACAGGGTGACTATGGCTACACCTTC. The chain joins TRBV9 to TRBJ1-2; 9 bases map to TRBD1. V was clipped by 4 bases and J by 3 bases; unmatched bases: 4. Germline V gene lookup returns CDR1 SGDLS and CDR2 YYNGEE. This CDR3 is 14 amino acids long. Variable domain in full (rest from reference TRBV9 and TRBJ1-2): DSGVTQTPKHLITATGQRVTLRCSPRSGDLSVYWYQQSLDQGLQFLIQYYNGEERAKGNILERFSAQQFPDLHSELNLSSLELGDSALYFCASSPGQGDYGYTFGSGTRLTVV.

This clone was picked up a small number of times. The CDR3 DNA follows: TGTGCCATCAGTGGGGGGCGGGATAGCGGGACCCAGTACTTC. Translated: CAISGGRDSGTQYF. The V and J genes are TRBV10-3 and TRBJ2-5; D is perhaps TRBD1 or TRBD2 (6 bases each). The CDR3 is 14 amino acids. The germline V gene encodes CDR1 ENHRY and CDR2 SYGVKD. Trimming removed 4 bases at V and 7 bases at J, with 16 bases between.